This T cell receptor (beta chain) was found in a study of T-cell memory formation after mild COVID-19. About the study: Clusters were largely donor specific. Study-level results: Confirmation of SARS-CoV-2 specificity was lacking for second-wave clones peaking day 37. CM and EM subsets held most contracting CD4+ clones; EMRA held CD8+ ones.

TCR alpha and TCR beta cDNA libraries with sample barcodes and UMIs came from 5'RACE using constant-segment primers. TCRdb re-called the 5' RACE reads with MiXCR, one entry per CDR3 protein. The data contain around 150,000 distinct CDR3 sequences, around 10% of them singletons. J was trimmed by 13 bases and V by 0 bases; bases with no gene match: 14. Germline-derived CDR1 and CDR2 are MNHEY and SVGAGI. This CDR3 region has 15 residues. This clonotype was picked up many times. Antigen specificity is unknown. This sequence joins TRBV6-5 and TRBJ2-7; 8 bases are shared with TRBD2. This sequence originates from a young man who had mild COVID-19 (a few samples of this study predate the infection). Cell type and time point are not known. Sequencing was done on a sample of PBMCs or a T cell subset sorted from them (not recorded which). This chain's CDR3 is CASSYSPNGQRGIYF. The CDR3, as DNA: TGTGCCAGCAGTTACTCGCCTAACGGTCAGCGGGGGATCTACTTC.